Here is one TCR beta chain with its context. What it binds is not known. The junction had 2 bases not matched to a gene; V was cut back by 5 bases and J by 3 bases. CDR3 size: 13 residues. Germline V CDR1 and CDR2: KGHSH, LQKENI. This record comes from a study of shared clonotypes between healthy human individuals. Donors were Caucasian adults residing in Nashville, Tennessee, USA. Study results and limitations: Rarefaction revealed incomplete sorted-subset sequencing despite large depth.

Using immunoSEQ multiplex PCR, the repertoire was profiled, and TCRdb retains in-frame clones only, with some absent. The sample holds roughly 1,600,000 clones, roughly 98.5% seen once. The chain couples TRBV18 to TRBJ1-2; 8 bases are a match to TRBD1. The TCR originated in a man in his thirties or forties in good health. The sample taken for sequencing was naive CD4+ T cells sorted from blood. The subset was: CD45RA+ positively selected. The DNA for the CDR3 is TGTGCCAGCTCATCGGGACAGGACTATGGCTACACCTTC. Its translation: CASSSGQDYGYTF.